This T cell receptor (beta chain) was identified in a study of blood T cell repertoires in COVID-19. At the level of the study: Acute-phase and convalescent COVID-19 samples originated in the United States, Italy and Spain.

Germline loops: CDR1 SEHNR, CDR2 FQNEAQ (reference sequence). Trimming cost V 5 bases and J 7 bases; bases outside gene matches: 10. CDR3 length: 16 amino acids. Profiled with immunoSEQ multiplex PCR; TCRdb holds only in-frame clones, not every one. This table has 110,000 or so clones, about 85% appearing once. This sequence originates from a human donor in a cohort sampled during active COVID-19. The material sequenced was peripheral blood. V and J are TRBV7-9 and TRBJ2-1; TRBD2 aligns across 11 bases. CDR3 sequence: CASSPIAGGVMNEQFF. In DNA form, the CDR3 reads TGTGCCAGCAGCCCCATAGCGGGGGGGGTTATGAATGAGCAGTTCTTC.